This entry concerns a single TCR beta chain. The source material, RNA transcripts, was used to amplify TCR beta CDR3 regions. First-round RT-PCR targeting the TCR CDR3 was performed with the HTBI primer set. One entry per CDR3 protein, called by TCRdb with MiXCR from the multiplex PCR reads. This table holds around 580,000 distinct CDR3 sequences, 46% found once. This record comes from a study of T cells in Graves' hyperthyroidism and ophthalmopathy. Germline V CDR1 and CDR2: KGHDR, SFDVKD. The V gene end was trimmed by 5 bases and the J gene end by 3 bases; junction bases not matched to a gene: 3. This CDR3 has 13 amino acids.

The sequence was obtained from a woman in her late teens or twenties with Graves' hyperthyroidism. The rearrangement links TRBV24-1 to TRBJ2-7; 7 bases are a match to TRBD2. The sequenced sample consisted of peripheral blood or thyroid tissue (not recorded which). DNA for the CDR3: TGTGCCACCAGTGTTGGCGGGAGCTACGAGCAGTACTTC. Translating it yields CATSVGGSYEQYF.